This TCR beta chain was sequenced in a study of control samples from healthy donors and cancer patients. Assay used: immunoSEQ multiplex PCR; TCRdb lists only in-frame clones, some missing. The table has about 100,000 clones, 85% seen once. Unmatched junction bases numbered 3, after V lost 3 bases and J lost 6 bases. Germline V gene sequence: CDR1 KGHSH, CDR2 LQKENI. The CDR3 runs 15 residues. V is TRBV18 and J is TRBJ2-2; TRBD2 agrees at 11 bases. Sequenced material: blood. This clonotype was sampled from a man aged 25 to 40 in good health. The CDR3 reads CASSPGLAVPGELFF. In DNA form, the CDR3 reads TGTGCCAGCTCACCGGGACTAGCGGTCCCCGGGGAGCTGTTTTTT. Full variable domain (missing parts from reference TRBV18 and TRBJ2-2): NAGVMQNPRHLVRRRGQEARLRCSPMKGHSHVYWYRQLPEEGLKFMVYLQKENIIDESGMPKERFSAEFPKEGPSILRIQQVVRGDSAAYFCASSPGLAVPGELFFGEGSRLTVL.